This record concerns one T cell receptor (beta chain) sequence. Its cognate antigen is unknown. MiXCR, run by TCRdb on the 5' RACE reads, gives a single entry per CDR3 protein. The sample yields about 550,000 distinct CDR3 sequences, about 19% seen once. The source of the sample is a study of T cells after yellow fever vaccination. Study context: Low-cell-number fractions underwent preparation using SMART-Seq v4 Ultra Low Input.

Study-wide findings and caveats: Clonotypes found in both CD4 and CD8 compartments made up a small share. Re-detected after boosting: most primary clones, about 96% of CD4 and about 89% of CD8.

The CDR3 length is 19 residues. Material: PBMCs, obtained 15 days after the yellow fever booster vaccination. The V gene is TRBV21-1, the J gene TRBJ2-3; TRBD2, as called in the table, went unchecked against the DNA. TRBV21-1 corresponds to a pseudogene. The origin of this receptor is a man aged 25 to 45 who received the YFV17D yellow fever vaccine. The CDR3 region has the DNA TGTGCCAGCAGCAAAGCAGAAAGGAGAATAGCGGGACGGAATTATACGCAGTATTTT. Its protein product is CASSKAERRIAGRNYTQYF.